The 29 T cell receptor beta chains listed next were all sequenced from one sample in a study of blood T cell repertoires in COVID-19. The method was immunoSEQ multiplex PCR; TCRdb's version includes in-frame clones alone and lacks a portion of them. Of about 240,000 clones detected, 80% to 85% appear once; the ten largest clones hold approximately 7.6%. Sequenced sample: peripheral blood. These receptors all stem from a woman older than 75 with COVID-19, enrolled during active disease.

V gene TRBV5-1 combines with J gene TRBJ1-1; D is uncertain. Germline V CDR1 and CDR2: SGHRS, YFSETQ. The length of the CDR3 is 13 residues. Trimming took off 0 bases at V and 7 bases at J, with 10 bases between the two ends. CDR3 bases: TGCGCCAGCAGCTTGGTAACAGATGGTGAAGCTTTCTTT. It specifies CASSLVTDGEAFF.

The gene calls are TRBV10-3 and TRBJ2-7; 11 bases line up with TRBD1. V shed 2 bases and J 9 bases; nucleotides not matched to a gene: 3. The CDR3 has 13 residues. Germline values: CDR1 ENHRY, CDR2 SYGVKD. The CDR3 DNA reads as TGTGCCATCAGTGAGCCGGGACAGGGGGGGCAGTACTTC. Translation gives CAISEPGQGGQYF.

V usage is TRBV10-3 and J usage is TRBJ1-1; D unresolved. The CDR3 is 13 residues long. V gave up 3 bases and J gave up 3 bases, with 8 bases separating them. Germline assignment: CDR1 ENHRY and CDR2 SYGVKD. CDR3 sequence: CAISERAYTEAFF. CDR3 bases: TGTGCCATCAGTGAACGAGCCTACACTGAAGCTTTCTTT.

The chain couples TRBV7-8 to TRBJ1-6; a possible D gene is TRBD1 (5 bases). Trimming stripped 0 bases from V and 12 bases from J, with 6 bases between. The CDR3 consists of 12 residues. Germline V gene data show CDR1 as SGHVS and CDR2 as FQNEAQ. The CDR3: CASSLARGPLHF. CDR3 DNA sequence: TGTGCCAGCAGCTTAGCTAGGGGACCCCTCCACTTT.

The rearrangement links TRBV5-1 to TRBJ2-2; D unclear. Trimming took off 1 base at V and 7 bases at J, with 11 bases between the two ends. The length of the CDR3 is 14 residues. Germline V gene lookup returns CDR1 SGHRS and CDR2 YFSETQ. CDR3 in DNA: TGCGCCAGCAGCTTGTCCCAACCGGGCGGGGAGCTGTTTTTT. This translates into CASSLSQPGGELFF.

J is TRBJ1-6 and V is TRBV21-1; the table's TRBD1 call for D was not verified on the DNA. TRBV21-1 is a listed pseudogene. The CDR3 totals 21 residues. This CDR3 is CASSNTSGILSGLAYNSPLHF. DNA of the CDR3: TGTGCCAGCAGCAATACGTCAGGGATTTTGTCAGGGCTGGCCTATAATTCACCCCTCCACTTT.

The V call is TRBV7-3, the J call TRBJ1-2, with D unclear. V lost 5 bases and J 2 bases, leaving 15 bases between the germline ends. The germline V gene has CDR1 SGHTA and CDR2 FQGTGA. The CDR3 loop spans 15 amino acids. The CDR3 nucleotides are TGTGCCAGCAGCCCCACCGGGGTGATGAACTATGGCTACACCTTC. Protein sequence: CASSPTGVMNYGYTF.

The chain carries TRBV6-6 and TRBJ2-1, with 7 positions matching TRBD1. V was pared by 6 bases and J by 4 bases, with 9 bases of the junction left unmatched. Germline CDR1 is MNHNY and CDR2 is SVGAGI (reference sequence). The CDR3 totals 15 residues. The CDR3 protein is CASSPQGPEYNEQFF. CDR3 DNA: TGTGCCAGCAGCCCACAGGGGCCGGAATACAATGAGCAGTTCTTC.

This chain joins TRBV7-2 and TRBJ1-2; D is uncertain. V was cut by 3 bases and J by 4 bases, with 9 bases left in between. This CDR3 has 13 residues. Germline V gives CDR1 SGHTA, CDR2 FQGNSA. CDR3 residues: CASSFGQSYGYTF. CDR3 sequence (DNA): TGTGCCAGCAGCTTTGGGCAGAGCTATGGCTACACCTTC.

The chain recombines TRBV4-1 with TRBJ1-2; D is unresolved. The germline V gene encodes CDR1 MGHRA and CDR2 YSYEKL. This CDR3 comprises 16 residues. V was trimmed by 0 bases and J by 7 bases, leaving 18 bases between them. CDR3 sequence reads: CASSQEPGRAVSGYTF. CDR3 nucleotide sequence: TGCGCCAGCAGCCAAGAGCCCGGGAGAGCGGTGTCTGGCTACACCTTC.

The gene calls are TRBV20-1 and TRBJ1-1; weak D call: TRBD1 (5 bases). From germline, CDR1 is DFQATT and CDR2 SNEGSKA (reference sequence). V gave up 0 bases and J gave up 8 bases, with 7 bases separating them. CDR3 length equals 11 residues. The CDR3 sequence is CSAREGREAFF. The CDR3 coding sequence is TGCAGTGCTAGAGAGGGGCGGGAAGCTTTCTTT.

With respect to this clone: Mismatch with germline at one junction end may stem from a read error. V and J are TRBV7-9 and TRBJ2-7; perhaps TRBD2 as D (6 bases). This CDR3 spans 9 amino acids. Germline values: CDR1 SEHNR, CDR2 FQNEAQ (reference sequence). The CDR3, as DNA: TGTGCCAGCAGCCCGGACTATAAGTTC. Its protein product is CASSPDYKF. Looking up the rest from reference TRBV7-9 and TRBJ2-7 gives the full variable domain: DTGVSQNPRHKITKRGQNVTFRCDPISEHNRLYWYRQTLGQGPEFLTYFQNEAQLEKSRLLSDRFSAERPKGSFSTLEIQRTEQGDSAMYLCASSPDYKFGPGTRLTVT.

The CDR3 nucleotides are TGTGCCACCAGCGCCAGGACAGGGGCCAACTATGGCTACACCTTC. Its protein product is CATSARTGANYGYTF. This chain uses TRBV15 with TRBJ1-2; 9 nucleotides align to TRBD1. CDR3 length equals 15 residues. J was trimmed by 2 bases and V by 5 bases; bases with no gene match: 6. Germline-derived CDR1 and CDR2 are LNHNV and YYDKDF (reference sequence).

The rearrangement links TRBV5-8 to TRBJ1-4, with D perhaps matching TRBD1 (5 bases). The V end lost 2 bases, the J end lost 4 bases, and 12 bases lay between the germline ends. Germline values: CDR1 SGHTS, CDR2 YDEGEE. The CDR3 spans 15 residues. CDR3 in amino acids: CASSFRQGNNEKLFF. The CDR3 DNA follows: TGTGCCAGCAGCTTTAGGCAGGGAAATAATGAAAAACTGTTTTTT.

This clone was found once. V usage is TRBV25-1 and J usage is TRBJ2-7; 11 bases match TRBD2. CDR1 is MGHDK, CDR2 SYGVNS, per germline. This CDR3 spans 15 amino acids. J lost 4 bases, V lost 5 bases, and 7 bases had no gene match. In nucleotides, the CDR3 is TGTGCCAGCAGTAGACCGGGACTAGCGGTTTACGAGCAGTACTTC. It specifies CASSRPGLAVYEQYF.

V gene TRBV3-1 (or the pseudogene TRBV3-2) combines with J gene TRBJ2-4; D is perhaps TRBD1 (6 bases). Germline CDR1 is LGHDT and CDR2 is YNNKEL (reference sequence). The CDR3 is 16 amino acids. Between the trimmed V and J ends, which lost 4 bases and 1 base, there was a span of 14 bases. CDR3 sequence reads: CASSLRGGEAKNIQYF. The CDR3 DNA sequence: TGTGCCAGCAGCCTCAGGGGTGGCGAGGCCAAAAACATTCAGTACTTC.

This clone was seen once. The gene calls are TRBV11-2 and TRBJ1-4; a weak D match, TRBD1 (5 bases). The CDR3 has 16 residues. The germline gives CDR1 SGHAT, CDR2 FQNNGV. V lost 0 bases, J lost 5 bases, and 13 bases lay in between. This CDR3 is CASSLDRVRLNEKLFF. DNA for the CDR3: TGTGCCAGCAGCTTAGACAGGGTCCGGTTGAATGAAAAACTGTTTTTT.

The rearrangement links TRBV7-3 to TRBJ2-3, with a tentative D call TRBD2 (5 bases). V was shortened by 4 bases and J by 1 base, with 9 bases between the two germline ends. Germline values: CDR1 SGHTA, CDR2 FQGTGA. This CDR3 has 14 residues. The CDR3, as DNA: TGTGCCAGCAGCTCCGTACTAGGCACAGATACGCAGTATTTT. This translates into CASSSVLGTDTQYF.

The chain couples TRBV6-6 to TRBJ1-5; TRBD1 is a possible D gene (5 bases). The CDR3 contains 15 residues. V was shortened by 4 bases and J by 5 bases, with 15 bases between the two germline ends. From germline, CDR1 is MNHNY and CDR2 SVGAGI (reference sequence). The DNA for the CDR3 is TGTGCCAGCAGTTTGCTCCCCAGGGATCATCAGCCCCAGCATTTT. This gives the protein CASSLLPRDHQPQHF.

The CDR3 sequence: CASSLGGAGQETQYF. CDR3 bases: TGTGCCAGCAGCTTGGGGGGAGCGGGGCAAGAGACCCAGTACTTC. This chain joins TRBV5-4 and TRBJ2-5, with 7 positions matching TRBD2. This CDR3 contains 15 residues. The J segment lost 2 bases and the V segment lost 0 bases, leaving 4 bases of the junction unmatched. CDR1 and CDR2 from the germline V gene are SGHNT and YYREEE (reference sequence).

The V and J genes are TRBV5-4 and TRBJ2-2; D not resolved. Per the germline V gene, CDR1 is SGHNT and CDR2 is YYREEE (reference sequence). Trimming stripped 1 base from V and 1 base from J, with 5 bases between. There are 14 residues in the CDR3. The CDR3 bases are TGTGCCAGCAGCTTGCTCGGGAACACCGGGGAGCTGTTTTTT. Protein: CASSLLGNTGELFF.

The chain is built from TRBV7-2 and TRBJ1-2; D perhaps matches TRBD1 (6 bases). This CDR3 contains 13 residues. Germline CDR1 is SGHTA and CDR2 is FQGNSA. V was pared by 2 bases and J by 7 bases, with 11 bases between. The CDR3 spells CASSLKQGTGYTF. The CDR3 DNA follows: TGTGCCAGCAGCTTAAAACAGGGTACTGGCTACACCTTC.

The V call is TRBV5-1, the J call TRBJ1-1; D gene uncertain. Trimming took 4 bases from V and 1 from J, leaving 14 bases between them. Germline CDR1 is SGHRS and CDR2 is YFSETQ. This CDR3 spans 15 amino acids. CDR3 sequence (DNA): TGCGCCAGCAGCCTCTCCACAGCCGCGAACACTGAAGCTTTCTTT. Protein: CASSLSTAANTEAFF.

This clone has more than one count but fewer than ten. The chain employs TRBV5-1 and TRBJ2-1; TRBD2 matches 13 bases. CDR3 size: 14 residues. V trimming: 4 bases; J trimming: 7 bases; junction bases outside the gene matches: 2. The V gene's germline CDR1 is SGHRS and CDR2 YFSETQ. CDR3 DNA sequence: TGCGCCAGCAGCGGGGGACTAGCGGGGAATGAGCAGTTCTTC. This encodes CASSGGLAGNEQFF.

This sequence joins TRBV14 and TRBJ1-1, with D hard to call. V lost 1 base and J 7 bases, leaving 10 bases between the germline ends. The CDR3 spans 13 residues. Germline CDR1 SGHDN, CDR2 FVKESK. CDR3 DNA sequence: TGTGCCAGCAGCCAAGGGGGAGGGTTTGAAGCTTTCTTT. Amino acids: CASSQGGGFEAFF.

The chain couples TRBV11-2 to TRBJ2-7, with 7 positions matching TRBD2. The CDR3 length is 16 residues. Germline V CDR1 and CDR2: SGHAT, FQNNGV. V dropped 7 bases and J dropped 3; count of bases not matched to a gene: 15. DNA for the CDR3: TGTGCCAGCACTATGGGGGAGGGAAAGAGAGTCTACGAGCAGTACTTC. Amino acid sequence: CASTMGEGKRVYEQYF.

This chain joins TRBV30 and TRBJ1-1; D is unclear. Germline CDR1 reads GTSNPN; CDR2 reads SVGIG (reference sequence). The CDR3 totals 13 residues. V was trimmed by 3 bases and J by 1 base, leaving 9 bases between them. The CDR3 spells CAWRPTRNTEAFF. CDR3 coding DNA: TGTGCCTGGAGGCCGACAAGGAACACTGAAGCTTTCTTT.

In DNA, the CDR3 is TGTGCCAGCAGCAAAGACAGGAGGTGGGAGACCCAGTACTTC. Protein sequence: CASSKDRRWETQYF. The V call is TRBV28, the J call TRBJ2-5, with TRBD1 as a possible D gene (6 bases). CDR3 length: 14 amino acids. V was pared by 6 bases and J by 5 bases, with 16 bases between. From germline, CDR1 is MDHEN and CDR2 SYDVKM.

This rearrangement joins TRBV11-1 to TRBJ2-7; D is possibly TRBD1 (5 bases). Germline V gives CDR1 SGHAT, CDR2 FQDESV (reference sequence). This CDR3 is built from 13 residues. Trimming shortened V by 5 bases and J by 0 bases, and 8 bases separated the two germline ends. The CDR3 nucleotides read TGTGCCAGCAGCCCGACAGACTCCTACGAGCAGTACTTC. It encodes CASSPTDSYEQYF.